The TCR beta chain under discussion was sequenced for a study of T-cell reconstitution after alpha-beta-depleted transplantation in children. Study-level findings and limits: At around two months after transplant, the alpha-beta T cells were reportedly derived from several hundred expanded clones that came from non-depleted graft cells. Newly generated T cells supplied most T-cell counts and diversity one year post-transplant. The origin of high day-60 TCRbeta diversity in some patients lay in surviving recipient T cells and thymic progenitors.

Of note for this clonotype: Its cognate antigen is unknown.

The CDR3 runs to 15 residues. The germline V gene encodes CDR1 SNHLY and CDR2 FYNNEI. V shed 3 bases and J 2 bases; nucleotides not matched to a gene: 5. As it was prepared, the TCRbeta library received unique molecular identifiers. TCRdb used MiXCR to reprocess the PCR reads, holding one entry per CDR3 protein. Of under 450,000 distinct CDR3 sequences detected, roughly 16% appear once; the ten largest clones hold around 28%. The chain uses TRBV2 and TRBJ2-3; TRBD1 aligns across 7 bases. This receptor was obtained from a boy in the first two years of life who had a stem cell transplant for Wiskott-Aldrich syndrome, so the T cells may come from the graft donor. Here the sequenced sample was PBMCs, mostly from graft donor cells, taken 360 days after TCRalphabeta/CD19-depleted stem cell transplant. CDR3 region: CASSDRQGVTDTQYF. CDR3 in DNA: TGTGCCAGCAGTGACCGACAGGGTGTCACAGATACGCAGTATTTT.